This entry lists 25 T cell receptor beta chains sequenced from one sample in a study of CD8+CD57+ T cells in acquired aplastic anemia. Genomic DNA constituted the template upon which TCR beta VDJ and CDR3 profiling was performed. TCRdb re-called the reads through MiXCR, storing one row per CDR3 protein. This table has about 190,000 distinct CDR3 sequences, 40% to 50% appearing once. Patients who underwent sequencing had shown CD8+CD57+ cell expansion by flow cytometry. Sequenced sample: sorted CD4+, CD8+, or CD8+CD57+ T cells (not recorded which) from PBMCs. The receptors come from a human donor with aplastic anemia.

This clonotype was counted a few times. The chain employs TRBV11-2 and TRBJ1-2; D uncertain. The germline V gene encodes CDR1 SGHAT and CDR2 FQNNGV. V was pared by 5 bases and J by 4 bases, with 20 bases between. This CDR3 is 16 amino acids long. The chain's CDR3 is CASSPLRTRGIYGYTF. DNA of the CDR3: TGTGCCAGCAGCCCCCTCAGAACACGGGGTATCTATGGCTACACCTTC. Filled out from reference TRBV11-2 and TRBJ1-2, the complete variable domain reads EAGVAQSPRYKIIEKRQSVAFWCNPISGHATLYWYQQILGQGPKLLIQFQNNGVVDDSQLPKDRFSAERLKGVDSTLKIQPAKLEDSAVYLCASSPLRTRGIYGYTFGSGTRLTVV.

This clonotype was seen more than once but under ten times. V gene TRBV30 combines with J gene TRBJ1-6; weak D call: TRBD1 (5 bases). The V gene's germline CDR1 is GTSNPN and CDR2 SVGIG (reference sequence). The CDR3 is made up of 17 amino acids. V lost 5 bases to trimming and J lost 0 bases, with 17 bases between them. CDR3 nucleotides: TGTGCCTGGCAAGCCCGGGACCCAAGCTCCTATAATTCACCCCTCCACTTT. This encodes CAWQARDPSSYNSPLHF.

This clonotype was counted at least ten times. The chain recombines TRBV20-1 with TRBJ1-1; the D gene is possibly TRBD1 (5 bases). This CDR3 has 14 amino acids. V gave up 3 bases and J gave up 6 bases, with 17 bases separating them. Germline V gene lookup returns CDR1 DFQATT and CDR2 SNEGSKA (reference sequence). In DNA, the CDR3 is TGCAGTGCTAGTAAAGGGGAGGATGGGGCTGAAGCTTTCTTT. Protein: CSASKGEDGAEAFF.

The chain recombines TRBV19 with TRBJ1-1; tentative D call: TRBD1 (6 bases). Germline lookup yields CDR1 LNHDA and CDR2 SQIVND (reference sequence). The CDR3 is 15 amino acids. Trimming took 5 bases from V and 3 from J, leaving 16 bases between them. The CDR3 DNA is TGTGCCAGTAGTGGACAGCTCCCCTGGGACACTGAAGCTTTCTTT. Protein sequence: CASSGQLPWDTEAFF.

Comments on this clonotype: Possible read error: a much larger clone is one base away. The rearrangement links TRBV11-1 to TRBJ2-5; 7 bases match TRBD2. The V gene end was trimmed by 1 base and the J gene end by 3 bases; junction bases not matched to a gene: 5. This CDR3 comprises 15 residues. CDR1 SGHAT and CDR2 FQDESV come from the germline V gene (reference sequence). The DNA for the CDR3 is TGTGCCAGCAGCTTAGATGGCGGGAGTAAAGAGACCCAGTACTTC. Its translation is CASSLDGGSKETQYF.

This clonotype was found many times. The genes are TRBV5-5 and TRBJ1-1; D unresolved. The V end was cut by 1 base, the J end by 1 base, with 8 bases between. CDR1 is SGHKS, CDR2 YYEKEE, per germline (reference sequence). This CDR3 is 14 amino acids long. In nucleotides, the CDR3 is TGTGCCAGCAGCTTGCAAAGTCCGAACACTGAAGCTTTCTTT. It encodes CASSLQSPNTEAFF.

With respect to this clonotype: This may be a read error: a much more frequent sequence differs by one nucleotide. The chain links TRBV11-2 to TRBJ2-3; D is ambiguous. The CDR3 length is 15 residues. CDR1 is SGHAT and CDR2 is FQNNGV in the germline V gene. V lost 1 base and J 4 bases, leaving 12 bases between the germline ends. Here the CDR3 reads CASSLGGNPPDTQYF. DNA for the CDR3: TGTGCCAGCAGCTTAGGGGGAAACCCACCAGATACGCAGTATTTT.

The chain has TRBV20-1 and TRBJ2-1; D may be TRBD2 (5 bases). Trimming removed 6 bases from V and 5 bases from J, with 14 bases in between. Per the germline V gene, CDR1 is DFQATT and CDR2 is SNEGSKA (reference sequence). CDR3 size: 13 residues. DNA for the CDR3: TGCAGTGCACCCAAGGGAGAAAACAATGAGCAGTTCTTC. Its protein is CSAPKGENNEQFF.

This clonotype was counted at least ten times. The chain is built from TRBV18 and TRBJ2-7; D possibly corresponds to TRBD2 (6 bases). Germline values: CDR1 KGHSH, CDR2 LQKENI. V gave up 4 bases and J gave up 2 bases, with 9 bases separating them. The CDR3 extends over 13 amino acids. DNA for the CDR3: TGTGCCAGCTCACTGGCGGGGCCCTACGAGCAGTACTTC. This gives the protein CASSLAGPYEQYF.

The chain recombines TRBV20-1 with TRBJ1-6; D is perhaps TRBD1 (5 bases). Germline V gives CDR1 DFQATT, CDR2 SNEGSKA (reference sequence). V lost 4 bases to trimming and J lost 1 base, with 11 bases between them. This CDR3 comprises 15 residues. This chain's CDR3 is CSAKTANSYNSPLHF. CDR3 coding DNA: TGCAGTGCTAAGACAGCTAATTCCTATAATTCACCCCTCCACTTT.

The chain is built from TRBV6-1 and TRBJ1-6, with 7 bases identical to TRBD1. Germline CDR1 MNHNS, CDR2 SASEGT. This CDR3 is built from 15 residues. The J segment lost 9 bases and the V segment lost 6 bases, leaving 11 bases of the junction unmatched. The CDR3 region is CASSQQRRGASPLHF. The CDR3 DNA reads as TGTGCCAGCAGCCAACAACGCAGGGGGGCTTCACCCCTCCACTTT.

The chain employs TRBV20-1 and TRBJ2-3; 8 nucleotides match TRBD2. Germline CDR1 reads DFQATT; CDR2 reads SNEGSKA (reference sequence). The CDR3 is 15 residues long. The V segment lost 2 bases and the J segment 5 bases; nucleotides outside the gene matches: 9. Here the CDR3 reads CSARWPSGPGDTQYF. CDR3 bases: TGCAGTGCTAGATGGCCTAGCGGGCCAGGAGATACGCAGTATTTT.

This rearrangement joins TRBV6-1 to TRBJ2-5; D perhaps matches TRBD1 (6 bases). V lost 4 bases to trimming and J lost 5 bases, with 17 bases between them. The CDR3 runs to 15 residues. Germline V gene lookup returns CDR1 MNHNS and CDR2 SASEGT. CDR3 sequence: CASSGQGTSKETQYF. The CDR3 nucleotides are TGTGCCAGCAGTGGGCAGGGGACGAGTAAGGAGACCCAGTACTTC.

This chain joins TRBV2 and TRBJ2-2, with a possible D match to TRBD1 (5 bases). Germline V gene lookup returns CDR1 SNHLY and CDR2 FYNNEI. The V gene lost 3 bases and the J gene lost 4 bases, with 9 bases spanning the gap. CDR3 size: 14 residues. Here the CDR3 reads CASSDDRSTGELFF. As DNA, the CDR3 is TGTGCCAGCAGTGATGACAGATCCACCGGGGAGCTGTTTTTT. Looking up the rest from reference TRBV2 and TRBJ2-2 gives the full variable domain: EPEVTQTPSHQVTQMGQEVILRCVPISNHLYFYWYRQILGQKVEFLVSFYNNEISEKSEIFDDQFSVERPDGSNFTLKIRSTKLEDSAMYFCASSDDRSTGELFFGEGSRLTVL.

The rearrangement links TRBV7-9 to TRBJ2-5, with unresolved D. V shed 10 bases and J shed 1 base, with 4 bases lying between them. The CDR3 is made up of 10 amino acids. Germline lookup yields CDR1 SEHNR and CDR2 FQNEAQ (reference sequence). CDR3: CATGQETQYF. The CDR3 DNA is TGTGCCACGGGCCAAGAGACCCAGTACTTC.

This clonotype was counted many times. The chain couples TRBV4-2 to TRBJ1-5, with 9 bases lining up with TRBD1. The V gene end was trimmed by 3 bases and the J gene end by 3 bases; junction bases not matched to a gene: 6. The CDR3 is 16 amino acids. From germline, CDR1 is LGHNA and CDR2 YNFKEQ. The CDR3: CASSQGRDRANQPQHF. Written as DNA, the CDR3 is TGTGCCAGCAGCCAGGGACGGGACAGGGCCAATCAGCCCCAGCATTTT.

This chain connects TRBV3-1 to TRBJ1-6; 7 nucleotides align to TRBD1. The CDR3 consists of 14 residues. V lost 3 bases to trimming and J lost 7 bases; unmatched junction nucleotides: 3. Germline CDR1 is LGHDT and CDR2 is YNNKEL (reference sequence). CDR3 protein: CASSHGTENSPLHF. In DNA form, the CDR3 reads TGTGCCAGCAGCCACGGGACAGAGAATTCACCCCTCCACTTT.

The chain couples TRBV7-8 to TRBJ2-1, with D unclear. The germline V gene encodes CDR1 SGHVS and CDR2 FQNEAQ. This CDR3 is 13 amino acids long. Between the trimmed V and J ends, which lost 5 bases and 4 bases, there was a span of 9 bases. CDR3 protein: CASSAREYNEQFF. DNA of the CDR3: TGTGCCAGCAGCGCACGTGAATACAATGAGCAGTTCTTC.

The genes are TRBV2 and TRBJ1-2; D call uncertain. Germline CDR1 reads SNHLY; CDR2 reads FYNNEI. Trimming took off 4 bases at V and 8 bases at J, with 8 bases between the two ends. This CDR3 is built from 11 residues. CDR3 coding DNA: TGTGCCAGCAGTGGGGCTGGGGGCTACACCTTC. Its translation: CASSGAGGYTF.

Note on this clonotype: With a much larger clone just one base away, this may be a read error. The V and J genes are TRBV6-4 and TRBJ2-7; TRBD2 matches at 12 bases. Germline V lookup: CDR1 MRHNA, CDR2 SNTAGT. The CDR3 consists of 15 residues. CDR3 DNA: TGTGCCAGCAAGGGACTAGCGGGTATATCCTACGGGCAGTACTTC. Its translation: CASKGLAGISYGQYF.

Concerning this clonotype itself: One end of the junction fails to match germline, which may point to a read error. The chain couples TRBV24-1 to TRBJ2-7; D uncertain. Germline CDR1 reads KGHDR; CDR2 reads SFDVKD. CDR3 length: 13 amino acids. CDR3 sequence (DNA): TGTGCCACCAGTGAGGTCGGGTCCTACGAGCAGTACTTT. Amino acids: CATSEVGSYEQYF.

Regarding this clonotype: At one of its ends the junction is not consistent with the germline gene, which may arise from a read error. The chain recombines TRBV10-3 with TRBJ1-5; D gene ambiguous. CDR3 length: 15 residues. Per the germline V gene, CDR1 is ENHRY and CDR2 is SYGVKD. CDR3: CASSWTREEDQPQHF. For the CDR3, the DNA is TGTGCCAGCAGTTGGACGAGGGAAGAGGATCAGCCCCAGCATTTT.

At least ten counts were recorded for this clonotype. The chain links TRBV11-2 to TRBJ2-5; no clear D gene. Germline lookup yields CDR1 SGHAT and CDR2 FQNNGV. The V gene lost 1 base and the J gene lost 3 bases, with 6 bases spanning the gap. The CDR3 has 13 amino acids. This chain's CDR3 is CASSLVPKETQYF. The CDR3 region has the DNA TGTGCCAGCAGCTTAGTCCCGAAAGAGACCCAGTACTTC. Full variable domain (remainder filled in from reference TRBV11-2 and TRBJ2-5): EAGVAQSPRYKIIEKRQSVAFWCNPISGHATLYWYQQILGQGPKLLIQFQNNGVVDDSQLPKDRFSAERLKGVDSTLKIQPAKLEDSAVYLCASSLVPKETQYFGPGTRLLVL.

The CDR3 sequence is CSARNSAKETQYF. CDR3 in DNA: TGCAGTGCTAGAAACAGTGCCAAAGAGACCCAGTACTTC. The chain recombines TRBV20-1 with TRBJ2-5, with D unresolved. The CDR3 has 13 amino acids. CDR1 and CDR2 (germline): DFQATT, SNEGSKA (reference sequence). Trimming removed 2 bases from V and 3 bases from J, with 10 bases in between.

This clonotype was seen many times. The chain has TRBV6-2 or TRBV6-3 and TRBJ2-7; D uncertain. This CDR3 spans 13 amino acids. CDR1 and CDR2 from the germline V gene are MNHEY and SVGEGT. V was trimmed by 0 bases and J by 2 bases, leaving 5 bases between them. DNA for the CDR3: TGTGCCAGCAGTTACTCCACTACCTACGAGCAGTACTTC. This gives the protein CASSYSTTYEQYF.